A selection of T cell receptor beta chains follows, all from one sample in a study of T cells in Graves' hyperthyroidism and ophthalmopathy. TCRdb recomputed calls from the multiplex PCR reads with MiXCR, one row per CDR3 protein. The sample consists of around 420,000 distinct CDR3 sequences, 15% to 18% of them appearing once. Material: blood. The receptors here all came from a woman between 18 and 30 years old with Graves' hyperthyroidism. CDR3s include the opening cysteine and the closing phenylalanine or tryptophan.

v_call	j_call	cdr3_aa
TRBV5-6	TRBJ2-1	CASSRQASSYNEQFF
TRBV5-4	TRBJ2-5	CASSSLAGVSETQYF
TRBV11-2	TRBJ2-1	CASSLVQGTNEQFF
TRBV20-1	TRBJ2-7	CSARLAGAQGNEQYF
TRBV11-2	TRBJ2-7	CASSYLLADSYEQYF
TRBV6-1	TRBJ2-1	CASTRGGLGVREQFF
TRBV11-1	TRBJ2-1	CASSSPVSYNEQFF
TRBV20-1	TRBJ2-1	CSARDGDRVYNEQFF
TRBV3-1	TRBJ2-1	CASSQTSGLLQQFF
TRBV6-1	TRBJ1-4	CASSGAGPSHATNEKLFF
TRBV7-3	TRBJ2-2	CASSAGLAGVNTGELFF
TRBV4-1	TRBJ2-1	CASSQVSAIKSNEQFF
TRBV5-1	TRBJ2-3	CASSASRGALDTQYF
TRBV7-9	TRBJ2-1	CASSSQGLLNEQFF
TRBV20-1	TRBJ2-7	CSAVVLGGGPYEQYF
TRBV6-4	TRBJ2-3	CASSPETGGADTQYF
TRBV5-6	TRBJ1-4	CASSRVGWKEKLFF
TRBV13	TRBJ2-7	CASSGQDNSRRYEQYF
TRBV4-1	TRBJ1-4	CASSRSGRAGEKLFF
TRBV30	TRBJ2-7	CAWSTSGYEQYF
TRBV20-1	TRBJ2-3	CSAPVGGGTDTQYF
TRBV5-1	TRBJ2-7	CASSLEGELGGEQYF
TRBV18	TRBJ1-6	CASSPAGDNSPLHF
TRBV6-1	TRBJ2-1	CASGTPDGDEQFF
TRBV29-1	TRBJ1-1	CSADRGPTEAFF
TRBV5-8	TRBJ2-1	CASSLPRSRQFF
TRBV13	TRBJ2-1	CASSLRGWINEQFF
TRBV13	TRBJ1-2	CASSSSGGSSGYTF
TRBV10-3	TRBJ2-1	CAISELANEQFF
TRBV5-1	TRBJ2-7	CASSDRGLHYEQYF
TRBV9	TRBJ2-5	CASSRWTGARETQYF
TRBV6-2/TRBV6-3	TRBJ2-5	CASTRPRETQYF
TRBV5-5	TRBJ1-5	CANSSAQGGNQPQHF
TRBV3-1	TRBJ2-7	CASSQSDRAGEQYF
TRBV5-1	TRBJ2-2	CASSWGPGVDTGELLF
TRBV13	TRBJ1-2	CASSSRELHGYTF
TRBV7-9	TRBJ1-5	CASSLDRGSAQPQHF
TRBV5-1	TRBJ1-3	CASSLEHSGNTIYF
TRBV9	TRBJ1-6	CASSAKPGHYNSPLHF
TRBV9	TRBJ2-7	CASSPAEQYF
TRBV27	TRBJ2-1	CASSLSRGLLNEQFF
TRBV7-9	TRBJ1-1	CASRLGDHLNTEAFF
TRBV5-1	TRBJ2-7	CASSSPGLAGSFEQYF
TRBV19	TRBJ2-6	CMSGANVLTF
TRBV7-3	TRBJ2-3	CASSLPLGTQYF
TRBV20-1	TRBJ2-1	CSAVLLLREGRGNEQFF
TRBV6-1	TRBJ2-3	CASRISGGSTDTQYF
TRBV12-3/TRBV12-4	TRBJ2-3	CASSFLNLDTQYF
TRBV3-1	TRBJ2-7	CASSQDFGQGYEQYF
TRBV5-1	TRBJ2-6	CASRLTGTSAGANVLTF